The 3 T cell receptor beta chains presented below share a single source sample, sequenced in a study of OX40 agonist ivuxolimab in advanced cancers. Some clones are missing from TCRdb's copy, which holds only in-frame ones; the method was immunoSEQ multiplex PCR. The sample consists of 15,000 or so clones, 76% of them appearing once. Specimen: CD4+ or CD8+ T cells sorted from blood, collected in a trial of the OX40 agonist ivuxolimab. These receptors originate from an adult with an advanced solid tumor such as melanoma, head and neck, liver or kidney cancer.

This chain connects TRBV5-1 to TRBJ2-2; D is possibly TRBD1 or TRBD2 (6 bases each). CDR1 is SGHRS and CDR2 is YFSETQ in the germline V gene. The CDR3 length is 16 residues. The V end lost 7 bases, the J end lost 2 bases, and 18 bases lay between the germline ends. CDR3 sequence reads: CASVLYWGANTGELFF. The CDR3 nucleotides read TGCGCCAGCGTCCTCTATTGGGGGGCTAACACCGGGGAGCTGTTTTTT.

The chain employs TRBV4-3 and TRBJ2-2; no clear D gene. The germline gives CDR1 LGHNA, CDR2 YSLEER. The germline V and J ends were trimmed by 9 bases and 0 bases, with 23 bases remaining between them. The CDR3 spans 18 residues. The CDR3 DNA reads as TGCGCCAGTACCCACCTACCTGCAGAGGTCGCGAACACCGGGGAGCTGTTTTTT. Translated: CASTHLPAEVANTGELFF.

The chain carries TRBV11-2 and TRBJ2-7, with D uncertain. The CDR3 contains 12 residues. CDR1 and CDR2 from the germline V gene are SGHAT and FQNNGV. The V gene lost 2 bases and the J gene lost 4 bases, with 6 bases spanning the gap. CDR3 loop: CASSLSGYEQYF. The CDR3, as DNA: TGTGCCAGCAGCTTATCCGGTTACGAGCAGTACTTC. Combining the CDR3 with reference TRBV11-2 and TRBJ2-7 gives the whole variable domain EAGVAQSPRYKIIEKRQSVAFWCNPISGHATLYWYQQILGQGPKLLIQFQNNGVVDDSQLPKDRFSAERLKGVDSTLKIQPAKLEDSAVYLCASSLSGYEQYFGPGTRLTVT.